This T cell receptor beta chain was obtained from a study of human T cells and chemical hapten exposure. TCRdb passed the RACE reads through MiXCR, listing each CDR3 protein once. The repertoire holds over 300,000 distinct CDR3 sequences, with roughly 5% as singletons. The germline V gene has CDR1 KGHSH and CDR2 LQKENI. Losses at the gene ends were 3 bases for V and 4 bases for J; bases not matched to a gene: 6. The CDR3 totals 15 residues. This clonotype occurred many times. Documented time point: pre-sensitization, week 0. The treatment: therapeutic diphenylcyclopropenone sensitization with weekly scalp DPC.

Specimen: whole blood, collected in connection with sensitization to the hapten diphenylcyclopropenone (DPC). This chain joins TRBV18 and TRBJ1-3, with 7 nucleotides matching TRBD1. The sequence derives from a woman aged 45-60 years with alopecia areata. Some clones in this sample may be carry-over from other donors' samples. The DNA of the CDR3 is TGTGCCAGCTCACCCTATACAGGGGAAGGAAACACCATATATTTT. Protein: CASSPYTGEGNTIYF.